This T cell receptor beta chain was documented in a study of T cell repertoires and HLA-DP antigens (dated by TCRdb to the late 2010s). For context, the study as a whole: The study used an in vitro model of CD4+ T cell alloreactivity in which transduced HeLa cells presented allogeneic HLA-DP. Compared with self, one alloantigen differed at one amino acid in the peptide-binding groove and the other differed at fewer than 13, modelling structurally similar versus dissimilar alloantigens. Of the three donors, two were male and one was female, with ages ranging from the 18-to-29 band to the 60-to-69 band. On average, approximately 220 ng of DNA went in for sorted CD137+CD4+ samples, versus 1,200 ng for pre-culture CD4+ samples. Study-wide conclusions, independent of this receptor: Clones undetected before culture had an average cumulative frequency of around 40% against one allele versus 50.6% against the other. Naive and memory CD4+ repertoires were not analysed separately. The study was limited by having just a few donors, by relying on a non-physiological HeLa antigen-presenting system, and by using total CD4+ cells as responders. Similar clonality (about 0.38) was observed for sorted CD137+ cells against both alloantigens, and this clonality was much higher than that observed in pre-culture samples (around 0.036).

On this clone itself: This clone's antigen is unknown. Per-base quality was not reported, and no clone a single base away is much larger than it.

Untouched CD4+ T cells were isolated from Ficoll-separated PBMC by magnetic bead negative selection, reaching an average purity of roughly 98%. Untouched CD4+ T cells were isolated with magnetic beads from Ficoll-separated PBMC, and a purity of roughly 98% was reached with negligible CD8+ contamination. Peripheral blood mononuclear cells were supplied by the buffy coats of three healthy blood donors, who served as the study donors. Each of the three donors was CMV seronegative. Genomic DNA was extracted with the DNeasy Blood & Tissue Kit. Genomic DNA from sorted CD137+CD4+ cells and from pre-culture CD4+ baseline samples of each subject was subjected to TCRB sequencing. V is cut back by 0 bases and J by 5 bases, with 15 bases in the junction unmatched. From its cysteine to its phenylalanine, the CDR3 spans 19 amino acids. Kept here is only the CDR3 DNA, which spans 57 bases and is read in frame from base 1. The germline V gene specifies MGHRA as CDR1 and YSYEKL as CDR2.

TCRB CDR3 regions were amplified with the immunoSEQ multiplex PCR using forward primers for 54 TRBV segments and reverse primers for 13 TRBJ segments. Deep resolution, with a target of a few hundred thousand T cell genomes, was applied to the sequencing of pre-culture CD4+ samples. Sequencing of amplicons was performed on an Illumina HiSeq System, and 87 bp reads covering the CDR3 were generated. Regarding the original processing steps: PCR and sequencing errors in the reads were corrected, and alignment to IMGT reference sequences was used to define CDR3 regions. Template and unique rearrangement counts were estimated using synthetic template pools. Clonality was computed by subtracting Pielou's evenness from 1. The Daley-Smith estimator was used to estimate richness. Morisita's index served as the measure of repertoire overlap. Clones found in cultured samples but undetected in the pre-culture repertoire of the corresponding donor were defined as low-abundance clones. The table comes from immuneACCESS by way of TCRdb, which keeps in-frame sequences with V and J called. Part of the clones is missing from these tables; in studies checked, under half for an unresolved V gene and the rest for unknown reasons. V, J and clone size derive from that table, while D and trimming were established from the DNA sequence. The sample data list about 73,000 clones, and around four fifths of these were observed just once. The ten largest clones take up roughly 1.6% of the sample.

This clonotype was sampled from a man between 60 and 75 years old in good health and CMV-seronegative. This receptor chain uses TRBV4-1 and TRBJ2-3; 9 nucleotides in the junction match TRBD2. Input material: CD4+ T cells from PBMCs. In nucleotides, the sequence is TGCGCCAGCAGCCAAGATCTGGCCCGGGAGCTAGCGGGGTTAGATACGCAGTATTTT. Translated, this gives CASSQDLARELAGLDTQYF.